This TCR beta chain was sequenced during a study of T cells in Graves' hyperthyroidism and ophthalmopathy. Whole-study context: Before any treatment, at initial diagnosis, peripheral blood was collected. Study conclusions and caveats: Model predictions of ophthalmopathy came a median approximately 6.8 months before onset. Blood also held most thyroid clonotypes expanded beyond 0.001.

Amplified TCR beta CDR3 regions came from RNA transcripts. With the HTBI primer set, the TCR CDR3 went through a first round of RT-PCR. TCRdb reprocessed the multiplex PCR reads with MiXCR, giving one entry per CDR3 protein. The table records around 300,000 distinct CDR3 sequences, 12% to 15% of them present only once. CDR3 length equals 13 residues. The germline V gene has CDR1 LNHDA and CDR2 SQIVND (reference sequence). PBMCs were obtained from about 9 ml fresh peripheral blood. Comments on this clonotype: The antigen remains undetermined. A read error may explain this, as a much larger clone is one base away.

Material: blood. The clonotype originates from a woman aged 40-49 years with Graves' hyperthyroidism. The J gene is TRBJ1-2, the V gene TRBV19; no reliable D call. In nucleotides, the CDR3 is TGTGTCAGTAGTATAGAGATTAACTATGGCTACACCTTC. This sequence encodes CVSSIEINYGYTF.